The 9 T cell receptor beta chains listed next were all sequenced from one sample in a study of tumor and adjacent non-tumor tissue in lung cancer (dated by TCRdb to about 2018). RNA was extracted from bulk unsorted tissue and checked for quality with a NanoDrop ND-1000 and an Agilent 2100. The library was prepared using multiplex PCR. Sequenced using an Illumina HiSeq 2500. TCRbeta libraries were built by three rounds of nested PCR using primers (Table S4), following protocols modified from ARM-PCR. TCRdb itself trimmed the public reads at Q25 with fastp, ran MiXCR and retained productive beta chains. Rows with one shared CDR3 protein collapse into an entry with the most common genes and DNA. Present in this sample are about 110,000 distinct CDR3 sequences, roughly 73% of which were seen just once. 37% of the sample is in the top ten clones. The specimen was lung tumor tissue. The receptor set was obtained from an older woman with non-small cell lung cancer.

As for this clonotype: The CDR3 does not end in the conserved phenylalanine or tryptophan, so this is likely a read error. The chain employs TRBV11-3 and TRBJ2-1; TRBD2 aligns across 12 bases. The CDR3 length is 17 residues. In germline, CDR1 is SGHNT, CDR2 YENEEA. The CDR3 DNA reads TGTGCCAGGAGCTTAGTGTTGACTAGCGGGAGCCATAATGAGCAGTTCATC. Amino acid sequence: CARSLVLTSGSHNEQFI.

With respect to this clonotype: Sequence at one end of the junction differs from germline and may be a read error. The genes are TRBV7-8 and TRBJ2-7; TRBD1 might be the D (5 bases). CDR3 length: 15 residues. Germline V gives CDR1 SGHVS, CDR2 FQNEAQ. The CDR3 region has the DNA TGTGGCAGCAGTTCCTGGGTGGTAAGGGGCAGCGAGCAGTACTTC. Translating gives CGSSSWVVRGSEQYF.

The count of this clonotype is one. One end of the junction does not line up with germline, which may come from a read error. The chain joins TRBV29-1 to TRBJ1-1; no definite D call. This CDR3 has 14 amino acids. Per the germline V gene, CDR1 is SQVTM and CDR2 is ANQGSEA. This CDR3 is CSVDVGMVNTEAFF. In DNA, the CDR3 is TGCAGTGTTGACGTAGGGATGGTGAACACTGAAGCTTTCTTT.

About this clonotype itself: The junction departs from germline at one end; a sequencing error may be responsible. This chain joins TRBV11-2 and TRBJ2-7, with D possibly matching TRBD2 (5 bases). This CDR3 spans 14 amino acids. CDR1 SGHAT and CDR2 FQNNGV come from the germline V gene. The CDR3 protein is CAISSKSGFYEQYF. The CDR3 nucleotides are TGTGCCATCAGCTCAAAGTCGGGGTTCTACGAACAATACTTC. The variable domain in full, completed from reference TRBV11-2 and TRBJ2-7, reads EAGVAQSPRYKIIEKRQSVAFWCNPISGHATLYWYQQILGQGPKLLIQFQNNGVVDDSQLPKDRFSAERLKGVDSTLKIQPAKLEDSAVYLCAISSKSGFYEQYFGPGTRLTVT.

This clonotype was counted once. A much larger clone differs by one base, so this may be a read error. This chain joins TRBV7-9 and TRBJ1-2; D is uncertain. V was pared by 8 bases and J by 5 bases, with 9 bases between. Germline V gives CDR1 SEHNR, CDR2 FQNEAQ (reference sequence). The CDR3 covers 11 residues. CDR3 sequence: CASCAGYGYTF. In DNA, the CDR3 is TGTGCCAGCTGCGCCGGTTATGGCTACACCTTC. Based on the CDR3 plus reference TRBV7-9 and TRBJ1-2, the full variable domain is DTGVSQNPRHKITKRGQNVTFRCDPISEHNRLYWYRQTLGQGPEFLTYFQNEAQLEKSRLLSDRFSAERPKGSFSTLEIQRTEQGDSAMYLCASCAGYGYTFGSGTRLTVV.

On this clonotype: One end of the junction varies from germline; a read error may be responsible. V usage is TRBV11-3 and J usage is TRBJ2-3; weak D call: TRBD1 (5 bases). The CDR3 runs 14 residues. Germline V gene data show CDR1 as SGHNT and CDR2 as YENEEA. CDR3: CAISLTGDKDTQYF. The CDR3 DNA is TGTGCCATCAGCTTAACAGGAGACAAAGATACGCAGTATTTT.

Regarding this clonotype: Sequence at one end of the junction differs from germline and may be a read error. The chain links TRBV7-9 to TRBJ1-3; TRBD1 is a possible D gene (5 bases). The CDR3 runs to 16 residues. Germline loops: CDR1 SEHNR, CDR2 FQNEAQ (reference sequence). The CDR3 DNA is TGTGCCAGCAGTTTAGAACCAGGGTTTCGAGGAAACACCATATATTTT. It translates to CASSLEPGFRGNTIYF.

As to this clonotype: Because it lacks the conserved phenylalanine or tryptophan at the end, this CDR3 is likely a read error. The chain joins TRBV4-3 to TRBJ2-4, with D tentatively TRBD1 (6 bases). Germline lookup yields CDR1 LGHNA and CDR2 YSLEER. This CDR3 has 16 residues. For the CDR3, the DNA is TGCGCCAGTAGCCAAGATTTGACCAGTAGGGGGATTGTTCAGTACTCC. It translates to CASSQDLTSRGIVQYS.

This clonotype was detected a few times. CDR3 sequence reads: CASSPPGTVQETQYF. DNA of the CDR3: TGTGCCAGCAGTCCCCCAGGGACTGTCCAAGAGACCCAGTACTTC. This chain links TRBV7-9 with TRBJ2-5; D is possibly TRBD2 (6 bases). This CDR3 spans 15 amino acids. Germline values: CDR1 SEHNR, CDR2 FQNEAQ (reference sequence). V lost 6 bases and J lost 1, with 15 bases in between.